These T cell receptor beta chains were read from a single sample in a study of OX40 agonist ivuxolimab in advanced cancers. Profiled with immunoSEQ multiplex PCR; TCRdb holds only in-frame clones, not every one. Found here are 150,000 to 190,000 clones, under 95% of them singletons; the top ten hold about 0.31%. The input for sequencing was CD4+ or CD8+ T cells sorted from blood, taken in a trial of the OX40 agonist ivuxolimab. Receptors originate from an adult with an advanced solid tumor such as melanoma, head and neck, liver or kidney cancer. The conserved cysteine and the conserved F or W are not part of the CDR3 here.

>TRBJ2-1|TRBV4-1
ASSPFGRRSYNEQF
>TRBJ2-5|TRBV18
ASSPDRGWETQY
>TRBJ1-2|TRBV19
ASRSGQGLGYGYT
>TRBJ2-5|TRBV10-3
AIRASGQGQETQY
>TRBJ2-7|TRBV5-1
ASSLDGGRRYEQY
>TRBJ1-6|TRBV2
ASSEVGNSPLH
>TRBJ1-5|TRBV7-2
ASSPSGGAPNQPQH
>TRBJ2-3|TRBV10-2
ASSELDTQY
>TRBJ2-3|TRBV5-1
ASSLGARTDTQY
>TRBJ2-3|TRBV7-9
ASSAGVGDFPDTQY
>TRBJ1-1|TRBV11-2
ASSPHSWGAF
>TRBJ2-2|TRBV5-1
ASSLAVGPGELF
>TRBJ2-5|TRBV28
ASGTGGSRETQY